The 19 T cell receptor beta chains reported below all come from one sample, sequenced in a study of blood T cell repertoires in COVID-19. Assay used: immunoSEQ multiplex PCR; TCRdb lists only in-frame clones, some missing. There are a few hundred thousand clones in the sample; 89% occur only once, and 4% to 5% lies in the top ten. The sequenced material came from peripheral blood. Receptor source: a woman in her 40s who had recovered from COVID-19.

The CDR3 DNA follows: TGCGCCAGCAGCGTCCGGGGGAACACTGAAGCTTTCTTT. The encoded protein is CASSVRGNTEAFF. The chain has TRBV5-1 and TRBJ1-1; D is uncertain. Trimming removed 4 bases at V and 1 base at J, with 8 bases between. The CDR3 covers 13 residues. Germline CDR1 reads SGHRS; CDR2 reads YFSETQ. The entire variable domain, with the rest obtained from reference TRBV5-1 and TRBJ1-1, is as follows: KAGVTQTPRYLIKTRGQQVTLSCSPISGHRSVSWYQQTPGQGLQFLFEYFSETQRNKGNFPGRFSGRQFSNSRSEMNVSTLELGDSALYLCASSVRGNTEAFFGQGTRLTVV.

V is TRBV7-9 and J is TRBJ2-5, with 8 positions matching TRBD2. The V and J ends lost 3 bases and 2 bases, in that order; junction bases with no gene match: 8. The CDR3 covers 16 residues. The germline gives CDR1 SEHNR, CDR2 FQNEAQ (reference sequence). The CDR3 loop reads CASSFLNPGGQETQYF. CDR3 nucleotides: TGTGCCAGCAGCTTCCTTAACCCGGGGGGGCAAGAGACCCAGTACTTC.

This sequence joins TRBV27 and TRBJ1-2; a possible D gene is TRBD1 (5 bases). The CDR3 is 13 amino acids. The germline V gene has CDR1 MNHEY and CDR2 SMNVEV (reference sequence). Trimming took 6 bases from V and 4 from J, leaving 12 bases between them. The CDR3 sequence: CASSPGGSYGYTF. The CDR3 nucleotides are TGTGCCAGCAGCCCCGGGGGGAGCTATGGCTACACCTTC.

The CDR3 region has the DNA TGTGCCAGCAGTTCCTTATGGACTAGCGGTTACAATGAGCAGTTCTTC. Translating it yields CASSSLWTSGYNEQFF. The chain recombines TRBV6-2 or TRBV6-3 with TRBJ2-1, with 10 bases aligning to TRBD2. Per germline, CDR1 MNHEY and CDR2 SVGEGT. V gave up 4 bases and J gave up 4 bases; unmatched junction bases: 7. This CDR3 region has 16 residues.

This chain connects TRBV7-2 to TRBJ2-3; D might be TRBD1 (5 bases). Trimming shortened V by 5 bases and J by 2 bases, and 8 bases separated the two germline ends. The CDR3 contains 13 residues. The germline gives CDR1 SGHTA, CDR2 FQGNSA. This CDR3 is CASSRQITDTQYF. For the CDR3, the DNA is TGTGCCAGCAGCAGACAGATCACAGATACGCAGTATTTT.

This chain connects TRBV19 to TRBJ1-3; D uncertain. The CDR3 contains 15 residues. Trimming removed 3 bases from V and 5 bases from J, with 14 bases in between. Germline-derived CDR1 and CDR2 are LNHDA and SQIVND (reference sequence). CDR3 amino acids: CASSISPNPRNTIYF. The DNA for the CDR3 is TGTGCCAGTAGTATTTCCCCCAATCCCCGAAACACCATATATTTT.

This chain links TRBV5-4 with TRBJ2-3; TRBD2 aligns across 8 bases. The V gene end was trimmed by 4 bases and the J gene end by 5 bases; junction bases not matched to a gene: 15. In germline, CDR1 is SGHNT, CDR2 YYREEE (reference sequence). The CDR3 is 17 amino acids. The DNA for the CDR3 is TGTGCCAGCAGCCGGTCTGGACTAGCCCTAACAGAAGATACGCAGTATTTT. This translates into CASSRSGLALTEDTQYF.

The CDR3 loop reads CASSFQRQETQYF. The CDR3 DNA follows: TGTGCCAGCAGCTTCCAGCGGCAAGAGACCCAGTACTTC. This rearrangement joins TRBV7-2 to TRBJ2-5, with D possibly being TRBD2 (5 bases). V lost 3 bases to trimming and J lost 2 bases, with 7 bases between them. This CDR3 has 13 amino acids. CDR1 and CDR2 from the germline V gene are SGHTA and FQGNSA.

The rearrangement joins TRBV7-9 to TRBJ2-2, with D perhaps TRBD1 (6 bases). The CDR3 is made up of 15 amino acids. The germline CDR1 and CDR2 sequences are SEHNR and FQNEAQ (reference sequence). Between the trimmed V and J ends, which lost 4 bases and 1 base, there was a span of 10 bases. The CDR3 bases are TGTGCCAGCAGCTACCCGGGACAGAACACCGGGGAGCTGTTTTTT. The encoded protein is CASSYPGQNTGELFF.

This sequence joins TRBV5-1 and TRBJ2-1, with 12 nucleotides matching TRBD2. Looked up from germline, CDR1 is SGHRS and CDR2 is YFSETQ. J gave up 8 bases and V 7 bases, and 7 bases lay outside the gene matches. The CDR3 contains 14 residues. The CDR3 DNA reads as TGCGCCAGCCAACTAGCGGGAGGAGGGGATGAGCAGTTCTTC. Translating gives CASQLAGGGDEQFF.

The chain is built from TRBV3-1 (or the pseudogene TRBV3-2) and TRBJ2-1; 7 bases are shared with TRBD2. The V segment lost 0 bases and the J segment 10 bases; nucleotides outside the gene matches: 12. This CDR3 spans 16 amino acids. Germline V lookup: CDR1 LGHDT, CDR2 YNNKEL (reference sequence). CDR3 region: CASSQESRVRAGEQFF. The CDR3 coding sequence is TGTGCCAGCAGCCAAGAAAGCAGGGTGAGAGCGGGGGAGCAGTTCTTC.

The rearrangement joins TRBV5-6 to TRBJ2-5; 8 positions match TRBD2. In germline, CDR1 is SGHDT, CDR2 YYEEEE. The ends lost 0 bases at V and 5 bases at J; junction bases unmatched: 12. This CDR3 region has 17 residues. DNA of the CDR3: TGTGCCAGCAGCTTGGCCGGGAGGGAGGGCCCGTGGGAGACCCAGTACTTC. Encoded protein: CASSLAGREGPWETQYF.

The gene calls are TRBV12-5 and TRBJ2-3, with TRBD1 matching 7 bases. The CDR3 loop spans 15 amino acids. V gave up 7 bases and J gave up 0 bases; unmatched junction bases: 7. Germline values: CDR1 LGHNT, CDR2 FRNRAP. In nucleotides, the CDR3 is TGTGCTAGTGCCAGAACAGGGGCTAGCACAGATACGCAGTATTTT. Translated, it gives CASARTGASTDTQYF. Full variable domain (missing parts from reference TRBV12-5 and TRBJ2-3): DARVTQTPRHKVTEMGQEVTMRCQPILGHNTVFWYRQTMMQGLELLAYFRNRAPLDDSGMPKDRFSAEMPDATLATLKIQPSEPRDSAVYFCASARTGASTDTQYFGPGTRLTVL.

Here the CDR3 DNA reads TGTGCCAGCAGTTTATTAGGGAGCTCCTACAATGAGCAGTTCTTC. Protein sequence: CASSLLGSSYNEQFF. The chain couples TRBV27 to TRBJ2-1, with D perhaps matching TRBD2 (5 bases). The CDR3 sequence is 15 residues long. CDR1 MNHEY and CDR2 SMNVEV come from the germline V gene (reference sequence). Trimming took 1 base from V and 0 from J, leaving 7 bases between them.

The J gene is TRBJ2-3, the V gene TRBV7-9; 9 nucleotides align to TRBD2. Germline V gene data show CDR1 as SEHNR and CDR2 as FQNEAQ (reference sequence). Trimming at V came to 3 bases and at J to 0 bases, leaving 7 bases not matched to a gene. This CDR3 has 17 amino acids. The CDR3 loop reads CASSFSLAGRSTDTQYF. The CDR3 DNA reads TGTGCCAGCAGCTTCAGTCTAGCGGGAAGGAGCACAGATACGCAGTATTTT.

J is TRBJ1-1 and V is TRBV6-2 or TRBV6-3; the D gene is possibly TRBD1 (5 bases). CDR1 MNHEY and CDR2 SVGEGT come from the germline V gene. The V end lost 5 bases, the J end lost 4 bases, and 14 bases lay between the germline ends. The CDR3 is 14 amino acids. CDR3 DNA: TGTGCCAGCAGTCCCCGGGCGGGGGGCACTGAAGCTTTCTTT. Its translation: CASSPRAGGTEAFF.

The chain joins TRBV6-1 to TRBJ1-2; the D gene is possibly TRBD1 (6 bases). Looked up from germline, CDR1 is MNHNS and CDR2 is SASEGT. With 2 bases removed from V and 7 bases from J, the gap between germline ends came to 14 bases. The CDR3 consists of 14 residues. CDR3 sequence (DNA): TGTGCCAGCAGTGAAACCGGACAGTGGGGTGGCTACACCTTC. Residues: CASSETGQWGGYTF.

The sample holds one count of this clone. The CDR3 DNA reads as TGTGCCAGTAACCCAGCGGGAGTGGTTTATTTCAATGAGCAGTTCTTC. Protein: CASNPAGVVYFNEQFF. This sequence joins TRBV19 and TRBJ2-1; 8 nucleotides align to TRBD2. CDR3 size: 16 residues. Trimming cost V 7 bases and J 6 bases; bases outside gene matches: 14. The V gene's germline CDR1 is LNHDA and CDR2 SQIVND (reference sequence).

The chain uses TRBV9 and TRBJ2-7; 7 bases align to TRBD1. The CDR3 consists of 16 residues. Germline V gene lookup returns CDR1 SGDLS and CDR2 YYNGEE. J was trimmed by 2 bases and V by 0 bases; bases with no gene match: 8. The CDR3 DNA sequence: TGTGCCAGCAGCGTAGGTAGGCTGACAGGGACCTACGAGCAGTACTTC. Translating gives CASSVGRLTGTYEQYF. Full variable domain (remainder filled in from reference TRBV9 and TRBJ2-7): DSGVTQTPKHLITATGQRVTLRCSPRSGDLSVYWYQQSLDQGLQFLIQYYNGEERAKGNILERFSAQQFPDLHSELNLSSLELGDSALYFCASSVGRLTGTYEQYFGPGTRLTVT.